A single sample gave rise to the 11 T cell receptor beta chains below, sequenced in a study of CD4 T cells in relation to SARS-CoV-2 and coronaviruses. Their target antigens are unknown. CD4+ T cells from unexposed donors were obtained before the COVID-19 pandemic (2011-2018). Isolation of CD4+ T cells took place after around eleven days in culture. The repertoire was sequenced with immunoSEQ multiplex PCR; TCRdb's copy has only in-frame clones and lacks some. The data show around 12,000 clones, more than 75% seen once. Sequencing input: CD4+ T cells from PBMCs, cultured in vitro. These TCRs come from a human donor in good health.

The V and J genes are TRBV12-5 and TRBJ2-2; no reliable D call. This CDR3 is built from 13 residues. The germline V gene encodes CDR1 LGHNT and CDR2 FRNRAP. Trimming pared 1 base from V and 8 bases from J, leaving 8 bases between. As DNA, the CDR3 is TGTGCTAGTGGTTTGGACAGATTTGGGGAGCTGTTTTTT. Its translation is CASGLDRFGELFF.

The chain carries TRBV7-2 and TRBJ2-1, with 9 bases identical to TRBD1. CDR3 length: 14 amino acids. Germline V lookup: CDR1 SGHTA, CDR2 FQGNSA. V lost 5 bases, J lost 6 bases, and 5 bases stayed unmatched. The DNA for the CDR3 is TGTGCCAGCAGCCCGGGACAGGGCCCCAATGAGCAGTTCTTC. This sequence encodes CASSPGQGPNEQFF.

The genes are TRBV25-1 and TRBJ2-7, with 11 positions matching TRBD2. Germline values: CDR1 MGHDK, CDR2 SYGVNS. The CDR3 is 16 amino acids. Trimming took 4 bases from V and 4 from J; bases not matched to a gene: 9. CDR3 in DNA: TGTGCCAGCAGTGGGGCCTTTAGCGGGAGGGGTTACGAGCAGTACTTC. Translating gives CASSGAFSGRGYEQYF.

This clone appeared a single time. V is TRBV3-1 (or the pseudogene TRBV3-2) and J is TRBJ2-3; maybe TRBD1 (6 bases). The CDR3 totals 17 residues. Trimming shortened V by 1 base and J by 2 bases, and 16 bases separated the two germline ends. The germline V gene encodes CDR1 LGHDT and CDR2 YNNKEL (reference sequence). CDR3 sequence: CASSQGPWQGFTDTQYF. Here the CDR3 DNA reads TGTGCCAGCAGCCAAGGCCCTTGGCAGGGGTTCACAGATACGCAGTATTTT.

This sequence joins TRBV30 and TRBJ2-2; 7 bases match TRBD2. Germline-derived CDR1 and CDR2 are GTSNPN and SVGIG (reference sequence). This CDR3 spans 13 amino acids. J lost 6 bases, V lost 4 bases, and 5 bases had no gene match. The CDR3 sequence: CAWIQGRAGELFF. The DNA for the CDR3 is TGTGCCTGGATACAAGGGAGGGCCGGGGAGCTGTTTTTT.

This clone appeared a single time. This chain joins TRBV7-8 and TRBJ1-1, with D hard to call. Germline CDR1 and CDR2: SGHVS and FQNEAQ. This CDR3 spans 15 amino acids. Trimming took off 1 base at V and 6 bases at J, with 15 bases between the two ends. The CDR3 region is CASSLDERRLSEAFF. The CDR3 nucleotides are TGTGCCAGCAGCTTAGACGAACGAAGGTTGTCTGAAGCTTTCTTT.

The V and J genes are TRBV6-4 and TRBJ2-7; D is perhaps TRBD1 (8 bases). CDR1 and CDR2 (germline): MRHNA, SNTAGT. The CDR3 contains 18 residues. The germline V and J ends were trimmed by 6 bases and 6 bases, with 30 bases remaining between them. CDR3 region: CASSSDRGGGGGYGEQYF. In nucleotides, the CDR3 is TGTGCCAGCAGCTCCGACAGGGGAGGGGGTGGAGGGTACGGCGAGCAGTACTTC.

V is TRBV9 and J is TRBJ1-3; D not resolved. The CDR3 contains 15 residues. Per germline, CDR1 SGDLS and CDR2 YYNGEE. V lost 0 bases and J lost 0, with 7 bases in between. CDR3 loop: CASSVGRISGNTIYF. The CDR3 DNA is TGTGCCAGCAGCGTAGGACGGATCTCTGGAAACACCATATATTTT.

The chain combines TRBV7-2 with TRBJ2-3, with D perhaps TRBD1 or TRBD2 (5 bases each). Germline loops: CDR1 SGHTA, CDR2 FQGNSA. CDR3 size: 15 residues. The V and J ends lost 1 base and 0 bases respectively, with 8 bases between them. The CDR3 is CASSLGGPSTDTQYF. The CDR3 DNA sequence: TGTGCCAGCAGCTTAGGGGGACCTAGCACAGATACGCAGTATTTT. Using reference TRBV7-2 and TRBJ2-3 for the parts outside the CDR3, the full variable domain is GAGVSQSPSNKVTEKGKDVELRCDPISGHTALYWYRQSLGQGLEFLIYFQGNSAPDKSGLPSDRFSAERTGGSVSTLTIQRTQQEDSAVYLCASSLGGPSTDTQYFGPGTRLTVL.

The V gene is TRBV20-1, the J gene TRBJ2-5; 7 positions match TRBD2. The J segment lost 0 bases and the V segment lost 3 bases, leaving 7 bases of the junction unmatched. Germline CDR1 DFQATT, CDR2 SNEGSKA (reference sequence). There are 15 residues in the CDR3. The CDR3 loop is CSASIGGRNQETQYF. The CDR3, as DNA: TGCAGTGCTAGTATTGGCGGGAGAAACCAAGAGACCCAGTACTTC.

V usage is TRBV3-1 (or the pseudogene TRBV3-2) and J usage is TRBJ2-6, with D maybe TRBD1 (5 bases). Germline V gene lookup returns CDR1 LGHDT and CDR2 YNNKEL (reference sequence). The CDR3 covers 16 residues. Trimming took off 0 bases at V and 2 bases at J, with 8 bases between the two ends. As DNA, the CDR3 is TGTGCCAGCAGCCAAGATCAGGGCCCTGGGGCCAACGTCCTGACTTTC. It encodes CASSQDQGPGANVLTF.